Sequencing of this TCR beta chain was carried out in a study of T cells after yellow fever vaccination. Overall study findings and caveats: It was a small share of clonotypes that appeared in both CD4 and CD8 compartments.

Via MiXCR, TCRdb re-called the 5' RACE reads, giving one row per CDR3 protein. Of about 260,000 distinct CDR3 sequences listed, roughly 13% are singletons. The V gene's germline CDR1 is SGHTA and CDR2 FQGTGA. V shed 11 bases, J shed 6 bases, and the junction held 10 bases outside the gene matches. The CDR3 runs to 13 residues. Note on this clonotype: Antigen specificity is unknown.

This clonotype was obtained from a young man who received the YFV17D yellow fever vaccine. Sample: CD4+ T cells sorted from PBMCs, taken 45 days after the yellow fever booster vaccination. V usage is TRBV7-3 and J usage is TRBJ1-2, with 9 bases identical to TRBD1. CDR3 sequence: CAGRDRVKNGYTF. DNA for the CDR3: TGTGCCGGCCGGGACAGGGTTAAGAATGGCTACACCTTC.